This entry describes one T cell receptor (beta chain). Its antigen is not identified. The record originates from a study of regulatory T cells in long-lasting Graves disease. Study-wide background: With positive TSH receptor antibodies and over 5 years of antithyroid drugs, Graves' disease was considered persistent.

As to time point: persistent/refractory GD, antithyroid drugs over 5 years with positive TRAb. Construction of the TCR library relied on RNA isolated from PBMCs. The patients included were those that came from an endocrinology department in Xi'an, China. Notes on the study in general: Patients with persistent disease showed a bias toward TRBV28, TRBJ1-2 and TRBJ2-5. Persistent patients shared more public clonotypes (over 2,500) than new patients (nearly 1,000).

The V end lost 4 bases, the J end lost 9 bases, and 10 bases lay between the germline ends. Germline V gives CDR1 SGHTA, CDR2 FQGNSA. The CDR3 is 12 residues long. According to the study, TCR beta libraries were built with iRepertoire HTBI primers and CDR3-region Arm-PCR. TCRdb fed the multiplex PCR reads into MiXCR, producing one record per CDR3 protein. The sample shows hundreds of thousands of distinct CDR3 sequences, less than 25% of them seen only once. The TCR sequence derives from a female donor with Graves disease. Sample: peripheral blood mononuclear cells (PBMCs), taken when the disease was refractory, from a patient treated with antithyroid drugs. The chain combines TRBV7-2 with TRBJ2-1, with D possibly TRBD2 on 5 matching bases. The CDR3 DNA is TGTGCCAGCAGCTCCGGGATAATTGAGCAGTTCTTC. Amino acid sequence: CASSSGIIEQFF.